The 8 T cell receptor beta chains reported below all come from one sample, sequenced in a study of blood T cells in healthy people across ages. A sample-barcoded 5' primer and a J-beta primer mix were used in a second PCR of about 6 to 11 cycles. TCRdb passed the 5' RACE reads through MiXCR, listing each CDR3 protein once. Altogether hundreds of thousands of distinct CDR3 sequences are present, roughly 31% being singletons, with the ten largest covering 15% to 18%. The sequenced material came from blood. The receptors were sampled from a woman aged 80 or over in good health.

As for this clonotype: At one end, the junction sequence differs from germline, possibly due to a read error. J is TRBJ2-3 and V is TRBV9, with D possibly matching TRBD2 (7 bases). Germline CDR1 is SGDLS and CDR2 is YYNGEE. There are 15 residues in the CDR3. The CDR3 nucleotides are TGTGCCAGCCGCGTAGAAGGGGGGAGGGCAGATAGGCAGTATTTT. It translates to CASRVEGGRADRQYF.

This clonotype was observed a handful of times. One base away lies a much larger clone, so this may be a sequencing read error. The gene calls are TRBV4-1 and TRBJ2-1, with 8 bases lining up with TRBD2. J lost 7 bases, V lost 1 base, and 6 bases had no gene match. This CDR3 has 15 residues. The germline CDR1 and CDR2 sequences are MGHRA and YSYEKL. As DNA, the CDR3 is TGCGCCAGCAGCCAAGGCGGACTAGCACGTAATGAGCAGTTCTTC. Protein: CASSQGGLARNEQFF.

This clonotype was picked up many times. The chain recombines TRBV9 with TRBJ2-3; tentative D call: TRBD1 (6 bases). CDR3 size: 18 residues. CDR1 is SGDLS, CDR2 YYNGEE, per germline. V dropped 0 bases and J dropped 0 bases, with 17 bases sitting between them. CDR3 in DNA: TGTGCCAGCAGCGTAGCTTATTGGGACACGGATAGCACAGATACGCAGTATTTT. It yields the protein CASSVAYWDTDSTDTQYF.

CDR3 DNA: TGCGCCAGCAGCATTCCGGGACAGGGCCACGAGCAGTACTTC. It yields the protein CASSIPGQGHEQYF. The rearrangement uses TRBV5-1 and TRBJ2-7, with 9 nucleotides matching TRBD1. J gave up 5 bases and V 4 bases, and 7 bases lay outside the gene matches. This CDR3 has 14 residues. The germline gives CDR1 SGHRS, CDR2 YFSETQ.

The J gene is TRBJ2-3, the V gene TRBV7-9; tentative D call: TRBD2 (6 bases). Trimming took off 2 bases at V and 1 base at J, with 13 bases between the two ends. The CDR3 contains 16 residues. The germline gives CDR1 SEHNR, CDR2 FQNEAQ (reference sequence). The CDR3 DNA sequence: TGTGCCAGCAGCTTAAGGTCGGCGGGGCGCACAGATACGCAGTATTTT. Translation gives CASSLRSAGRTDTQYF.

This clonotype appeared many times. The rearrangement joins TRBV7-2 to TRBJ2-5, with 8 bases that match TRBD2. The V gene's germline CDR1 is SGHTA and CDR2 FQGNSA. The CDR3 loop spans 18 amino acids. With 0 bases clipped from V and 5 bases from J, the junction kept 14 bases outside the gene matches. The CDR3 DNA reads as TGTGCCAGCAGCTTAGCGTGGGGGGGAGCGGGGGCTACGGAGACCCAGTACTTC. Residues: CASSLAWGGAGATETQYF.

The CDR3 DNA is TGCAGTGCCAAAACCACTAGCCCACTTGTGACAGATACGCAGTATTTT. Translating gives CSAKTTSPLVTDTQYF. The V gene is TRBV20-1, the J gene TRBJ2-3; perhaps TRBD2 as D (6 bases). The CDR3 is 16 residues long. Germline V gene sequence: CDR1 DFQATT, CDR2 SNEGSKA (reference sequence). V lost 6 bases, J lost 3 bases, and 22 bases lay in between.

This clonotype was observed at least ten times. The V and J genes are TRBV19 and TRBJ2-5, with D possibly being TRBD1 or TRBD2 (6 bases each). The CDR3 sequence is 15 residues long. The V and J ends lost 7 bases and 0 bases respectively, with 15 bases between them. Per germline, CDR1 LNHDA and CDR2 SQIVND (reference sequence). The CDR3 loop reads CASTAGHQYQETQYF. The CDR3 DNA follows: TGTGCCAGTACCGCGGGACACCAGTACCAAGAGACCCAGTACTTC.